This T cell receptor beta chain is from a study of shared clonotypes between healthy human individuals. V lost 7 bases and J lost 3, with 12 bases in between. The CDR3 has 14 residues. The germline V gene encodes CDR1 KGHSH and CDR2 LQKENI. This table comes from immunoSEQ multiplex PCR, and its TCRdb copy is limited to in-frame clones, with some not included. The table records some 2,500,000 clones, 80% to 95% of them present only once. The chain links TRBV18 to TRBJ2-2, with a weak D call TRBD2 (5 bases). Sequencing used naive CD4+ T cells from PBMCs. Described subset: CD45RA+ positively selected. The receptor was derived from a man aged 18 to 29 in good health. Some clones in this sample may be carry-over from other donors' samples. The CDR3 DNA follows: TGTGCCAGCTTGTTGGTGAGGGACACCGGGGAGCTGTTTTTT. This codes for CASLLVRDTGELFF.